This T cell receptor (beta chain) was sequenced during a study of monozygotic twins with inflammatory bowel disease. The CDR3 has 15 amino acids. Germline V gives CDR1 SGHTA, CDR2 FQGTGA. Points from the study as a whole: Telling different T cell subtypes apart from each other was not possible. Patients with IBD had less TCRbeta diversity (inverse Simpson) than their healthy co-twins. The sharing of clonotypes with others was lower in IBD patients than in healthy twins, especially with disease activity.

Regarding this clonotype: Antigen unknown.

TCRdb reprocessed the 5' RACE reads, with one entry per CDR3 protein and no DNA. Its table lists over 120,000 distinct CDR3 sequences. The sequence was obtained from a human donor with ulcerative colitis or Crohn's disease, or a healthy co-twin of an affected twin (not recorded which). The rearrangement joins TRBV7-3 to TRBJ2-1. Sample: blood. CDR3: CASSLDESSYNEQFF.